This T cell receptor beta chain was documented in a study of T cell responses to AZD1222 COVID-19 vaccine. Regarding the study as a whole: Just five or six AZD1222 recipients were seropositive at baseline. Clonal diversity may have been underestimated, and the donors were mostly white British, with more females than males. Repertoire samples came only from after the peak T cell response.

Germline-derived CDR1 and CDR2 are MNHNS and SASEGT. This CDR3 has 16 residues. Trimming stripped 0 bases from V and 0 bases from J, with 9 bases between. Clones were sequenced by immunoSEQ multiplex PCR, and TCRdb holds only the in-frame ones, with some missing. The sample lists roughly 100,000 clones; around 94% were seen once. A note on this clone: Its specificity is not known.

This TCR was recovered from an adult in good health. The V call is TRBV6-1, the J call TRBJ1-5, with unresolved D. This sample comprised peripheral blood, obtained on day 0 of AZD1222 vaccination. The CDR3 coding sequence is TGTGCCAGCAGTGAAGCGACCCCGAGTAGCAATCAGCCCCAGCATTTT. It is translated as CASSEATPSSNQPQHF.